This T cell receptor beta chain stems from a study of cytomegalovirus exposure and HLA in healthy donors. Study-wide context: Among the approximately 380 donors who were genotyped, approximately 84% fell in the genetic ancestry cluster that is associated with self-reported Caucasian donors.

This PCR relied on a set of 60 Vbeta primers and 13 Jbeta primers. Generated by immunoSEQ multiplex PCR, the TCRdb table keeps only in-frame clones and is missing some. The sample has some 90,000 clones; more than 65% are singletons. This CDR3 contains 19 residues. Trimming cost V 0 bases and J 3 bases, with 18 bases left between them. Germline assignment: CDR1 MGHRA and CDR2 YSYEKL. The clonotype comes from a human donor in good health. Sequencing input: PBMCs. The chain uses TRBV4-1 and TRBJ2-6; tentatively, D is TRBD1 (5 bases). In DNA form, the CDR3 reads TGCGCCAGCAGCCAAGATGGGCAGGGTGTAAGTATTGGGGCCAACGTCCTGACTTTC. This encodes CASSQDGQGVSIGANVLTF.